This T cell receptor (beta chain) was identified in a study of CD8 T cells in ankylosing spondylitis. Points from the study as a whole: Ankylosing spondylitis blood appeared to carry a characteristic TCR beta motif of roughly 8 highly homologous variants.

Of note for this clonotype: Its specificity is unknown.

TCRdb re-called the 5' RACE reads with MiXCR, one entry per CDR3 protein. The table records around 130,000 distinct CDR3 sequences, 17% of them present only once. Per the germline V gene, CDR1 is MNHEY and CDR2 is SMNVEV (reference sequence). This CDR3 has 12 residues. The trim removed 6 bases at V and 6 bases at J, leaving 3 bases unmatched. This chain connects TRBV27 to TRBJ1-1, with 8 positions matching TRBD1. Input material: blood, either unsorted or a sorted T cell fraction (not recorded which). This TCR was sampled from a male donor with ankylosing spondylitis. Here the CDR3 reads CASRGQGPEAFF. CDR3 in DNA: TGTGCCAGCAGAGGACAGGGTCCTGAAGCTTTCTTT.